This entry concerns a single TCR beta chain. V was shortened by 3 bases and J by 4 bases, with 12 bases between the two germline ends. The germline gives CDR1 DFQATT, CDR2 SNEGSKA (reference sequence). The CDR3 covers 13 residues. The data are from a study of blood T cell repertoires in COVID-19. About the study: The United States, Italy and Spain provided the acute and convalescent COVID-19 samples. The analysed material was cDNA or gDNA that came from T cells, B-cell-depleted T cells, or PBMCs.

As processed by the authors: Amplification with reference gene primers provided the estimates of nucleated cell counts. Assay: immunoSEQ multiplex PCR; the TCRdb copy retains only in-frame clones and omits some. For V, J and clone size, that table is used; D and trimming come from the DNA. The sample lists about 28,000 clones, roughly 88% seen once, with 5% to 6.5% in the top ten. The chain is built from TRBV20-1 and TRBJ2-5; D may be TRBD2 (6 bases). This clonotype was obtained from a human donor in a cohort sampled during active COVID-19. Sequencing input: peripheral blood. CDR3 amino acids: CSASQLAGETQYF. As DNA, the CDR3 is TGCAGTGCTAGTCAACTAGCAGGAGAGACCCAGTACTTC.